A single sample gave rise to the 12 T cell receptor beta chains below, sequenced in a study of human T cells and chemical hapten exposure. TCRdb re-derived calls from the RACE reads in MiXCR, one entry per CDR3 protein. The profile shows 100,000 or so distinct CDR3 sequences, less than 40% of them singletons. Noted time point: patch test 3, about 24 weeks after DPC sensitization. Treatment given: therapeutic diphenylcyclopropenone sensitization with weekly scalp DPC. The sample in question was whole blood, obtained in connection with sensitization to the hapten diphenylcyclopropenone (DPC). These receptors were obtained from a man in his forties with alopecia areata. Some clones in this sample may be carry-over from other donors' samples.

This clonotype was detected many times. The V and J genes are TRBV29-1 and TRBJ2-5, with D maybe TRBD2 (6 bases). V was cut by 8 bases and J by 5 bases, with 12 bases left in between. From germline, CDR1 is SQVTM and CDR2 ANQGSEA. The CDR3 runs 11 residues. CDR3 in DNA: TGCAGCTCGACGGCGGGGGAGACCCAGTACTTC. Its protein is CSSTAGETQYF.

This clonotype occurred a few times. The chain recombines TRBV4-3 with TRBJ2-7, with D possibly matching TRBD2 (6 bases). V lost 4 bases and J 0 bases, leaving 25 bases between the germline ends. CDR3 length equals 19 residues. The germline CDR1 and CDR2 sequences are LGHNA and YSLEER. CDR3 nucleotides: TGCGCCAGCAGCCCCAGCGGGCCTATCCTTCAATTAAGCTCCTACGAGCAGTACGTC. Amino acid sequence: CASSPSGPILQLSSYEQYV.

The chain employs TRBV7-2 and TRBJ2-2; maybe TRBD2 (6 bases). Germline CDR1 SGHTA, CDR2 FQGNSA. V was cut by 4 bases and J by 7 bases, with 16 bases left in between. This CDR3 region has 15 residues. The CDR3 here is CASSYRDSLIGELFF. In nucleotides, the CDR3 is TGTGCCAGCAGCTACCGGGACTCTTTAATCGGGGAGCTGTTTTTT.

This clonotype was detected a few times. Germline is not matched at one junction end, which may reflect a read error. The CDR3 loop is CSARDQGRTSSAHF. DNA of the CDR3: TGCAGTGCTAGAGATCAGGGCCGGACCTCTTCGGCCCATTTT. The V call is TRBV20-1, the J call TRBJ2-3; weak D call: TRBD1 (5 bases). Germline V gene lookup returns CDR1 DFQATT and CDR2 SNEGSKA (reference sequence). CDR3 length equals 14 residues.

This clonotype was seen a few times. V and J are TRBV7-2 and TRBJ2-6; no clear D gene. There are 14 residues in the CDR3. V lost 4 bases, J lost 0 bases, and 4 bases lay in between. Germline CDR1 reads SGHTA; CDR2 reads FQGNSA. The CDR3, as DNA: TGTGCCAGCAGCTCATACTCTGGGGCCAACGTCCTGACTTTC. It yields the protein CASSSYSGANVLTF.

This clonotype was seen a few times. The chain links TRBV4-1 to TRBJ2-3; 7 bases line up with TRBD2. The V gene end was trimmed by 2 bases and the J gene end by 2 bases; junction bases not matched to a gene: 7. The CDR3 has 16 amino acids. Germline V gives CDR1 MGHRA, CDR2 YSYEKL. The CDR3 loop reads CASSQRLAAVTDTQYF. In nucleotides, the CDR3 is TGCGCCAGCAGCCAACGACTAGCCGCCGTCACAGATACGCAGTATTTT.

This clonotype was detected a few times. The genes are TRBV28 and TRBJ2-3; no clear D. CDR3 length: 13 amino acids. From germline, CDR1 is MDHEN and CDR2 SYDVKM. Trimming stripped 2 bases from V and 2 bases from J, with 5 bases between. The CDR3 region has the DNA TGTGCCAGCAGTTTACCGGTCACAGATACGCAGTATTTT. It yields the protein CASSLPVTDTQYF.

In its sample, this clonotype was seen a few times. This rearrangement joins TRBV24-1 to TRBJ2-3; 12 bases are shared with TRBD2. V was pared by 3 bases and J by 6 bases, with 6 bases of the junction left unmatched. The germline gives CDR1 KGHDR, CDR2 SFDVKD. The CDR3 runs to 16 residues. The CDR3 protein is CATSDPSGRGRDTQYF. CDR3 coding DNA: TGTGCCACCAGTGATCCTAGCGGGAGGGGACGGGATACGCAGTATTTT.

This clonotype was seen a handful of times. This chain joins TRBV28 and TRBJ1-1, with a tentative D call TRBD1 (5 bases). Trimming pared 3 bases from V and 1 base from J, leaving 9 bases between. CDR1 MDHEN and CDR2 SYDVKM come from the germline V gene. The CDR3 runs 14 residues. In DNA form, the CDR3 reads TGTGCCAGCAGTTTTACAGGAGGGAACACTGAAGCTTTCTTT. Translating it yields CASSFTGGNTEAFF.

The gene calls are TRBV6-5 and TRBJ2-4; TRBD1 matches at 7 bases. The CDR3 extends over 15 amino acids. CDR1 and CDR2 from the germline V gene are MNHEY and SVGAGI. J was trimmed by 3 bases and V by 6 bases; bases with no gene match: 8. CDR3 DNA sequence: TGTGCCAGCAGCCAGACAACAGGGGTCAAAAACATTCAGTACTTC. This codes for CASSQTTGVKNIQYF.

The sample holds a few counts of this clonotype. The genes are TRBV24-1 and TRBJ2-3; possibly TRBD2 for D (6 bases). Germline CDR1 and CDR2: KGHDR and SFDVKD. The CDR3 extends over 15 amino acids. Trimming pared 3 bases from V and 4 bases from J, leaving 13 bases between. CDR3 nucleotide sequence: TGTGCCACCAGTGATCAGGAGGGTCCGGCAGATACGCAGTATTTT. Protein: CATSDQEGPADTQYF.

This clonotype showed up just a few times. The chain has TRBV7-2 and TRBJ2-7; D gene uncertain. The CDR3 runs 12 residues. The germline gives CDR1 SGHTA, CDR2 FQGNSA. Trimming removed 5 bases at V and 5 bases at J, with 10 bases between. Here the CDR3 reads CASSQVDNEQYF. The CDR3, as DNA: TGTGCCAGCAGCCAGGTAGACAACGAGCAGTACTTC. The full variable domain, with the rest looked up from reference TRBV7-2 and TRBJ2-7, is GAGVSQSPSNKVTEKGKDVELRCDPISGHTALYWYRQSLGQGLEFLIYFQGNSAPDKSGLPSDRFSAERTGGSVSTLTIQRTQQEDSAVYLCASSQVDNEQYFGPGTRLTVT.